The 12 T cell receptor beta chains listed next were all sequenced from one sample in a study of T cells in Graves' hyperthyroidism and ophthalmopathy. Amplified TCR beta CDR3 regions derived from RNA transcripts. Using the HTBI primer set, a first-round RT-PCR was run on the TCR CDR3. TCRdb re-analysed the multiplex PCR reads in MiXCR, keeping a single row per CDR3 protein. The table records about 640,000 distinct CDR3 sequences, around 20% of them present only once. Input material: blood. The source of these receptors is a man aged 25 to 40 with Graves' ophthalmopathy.

There are many counts of this clonotype. The rearrangement joins TRBV28 to TRBJ1-2; D perhaps matches TRBD1 (6 bases). V gave up 1 base and J gave up 5 bases, with 11 bases separating them. In germline, CDR1 is MDHEN, CDR2 SYDVKM. This CDR3 comprises 14 residues. The CDR3 here is CASSLSWTDYGYTF. DNA of the CDR3: TGTGCCAGCAGTTTATCTTGGACAGATTATGGCTACACCTTC.

Worth noting for this clonotype: With a much larger clone just one base away, this may be a read error. V and J are TRBV7-2 and TRBJ2-3; D uncertain. With 3 bases removed from V and 2 bases from J, the gap between germline ends came to 12 bases. CDR3 length: 15 residues. Germline CDR1 SGHTA, CDR2 FQGNSA. The CDR3 DNA reads as TGTACCAGCAGCTTTACTGGGCTAAACACAGATACGCAGTATTTT. This translates into CTSSFTGLNTDTQYF.

V gene TRBV29-1 combines with J gene TRBJ2-6; TRBD1 agrees at 9 bases. Germline loops: CDR1 SQVTM, CDR2 ANQGSEA. CDR3 length: 16 residues. V gave up 6 bases and J gave up 0 bases; unmatched junction bases: 6. CDR3 amino acids: CSVEDRGPSGANVLTF. The CDR3 DNA reads TGCAGCGTCGAGGACAGGGGACCCTCTGGGGCCAACGTCCTGACTTTC.

The table lists this clonotype with a few counts. An end of the junction differs from the germline gene, which may be a read error. This chain joins TRBV5-1 and TRBJ1-5, with D possibly matching TRBD1 (5 bases). Germline lookup yields CDR1 SGHRS and CDR2 YFSETQ. This CDR3 is 14 amino acids long. CDR3 nucleotide sequence: TGTGCCAGCAGCCAAAGGGACCGCAATCAGCCCCAGCATTTT. It yields the protein CASSQRDRNQPQHF.

The V gene is TRBV11-1, the J gene TRBJ2-2; 14 nucleotides agree with TRBD2. The CDR3 is 17 amino acids. With 5 bases clipped from V and 7 bases from J, the junction kept 9 bases outside the gene matches. CDR1 is SGHAT, CDR2 FQDESV, per germline (reference sequence). In nucleotides, the CDR3 is TGTGCCAGCAGCCGGAGGGGACTAGCGGGAGCGAGCGGGGAGCTGTTTTTT. This sequence encodes CASSRRGLAGASGELFF. Supplemented by reference TRBV11-1 and TRBJ2-2, the full variable domain reads EAEVAQSPRYKITEKSQAVAFWCDPISGHATLYWYRQILGQGPELLVQFQDESVVDDSQLPKDRFSAERLKGVDSTLKIQPAELGDSAMYLCASSRRGLAGASGELFFGEGSRLTVL.

This clonotype was recorded at least ten times. The gene calls are TRBV7-2 and TRBJ2-1, with D perhaps given as TRBD1 or TRBD2 (6 bases each). Germline V gene data show CDR1 as SGHTA and CDR2 as FQGNSA. V lost 5 bases and J 8 bases, leaving 19 bases between the germline ends. The CDR3 is 15 residues long. CDR3 in DNA: TGTGCCAGCAGCCAGGCAGGGGCTAGCGAGGATGAGCAGTTCTTC. Its protein is CASSQAGASEDEQFF.

In this sample, this clonotype turned up many times. The CDR3 DNA is TGTGCCAGCAGCCCCCGCCGACAGGAAACCGGGGAGCTGTTTTTT. Protein product: CASSPRRQETGELFF. The chain joins TRBV11-2 to TRBJ2-2; maybe TRBD1 (6 bases). Germline loops: CDR1 SGHAT, CDR2 FQNNGV. CDR3 length equals 15 residues. Deletions cut 5 bases from V and 5 bases from J, with 15 bases between.

This clonotype was observed a few times. The rearrangement uses TRBV12-3 or TRBV12-4 and TRBJ2-4; possible D gene TRBD2, 5 bases. The CDR3 loop spans 13 amino acids. V was cut by 6 bases and J by 5 bases, with 11 bases left in between. DNA for the CDR3: TGTGCCAGCAGCCGGGGAAGCGAAAACATTCAGTACTTC. This sequence encodes CASSRGSENIQYF.

The gene calls are TRBV29-1 and TRBJ2-2, with D tentatively TRBD2 (6 bases). V shed 5 bases and J shed 5 bases, with 12 bases lying between them. Germline CDR1 is SQVTM and CDR2 is ANQGSEA. This CDR3 spans 13 amino acids. The CDR3 reads CSVWRGRTGELFF. CDR3 nucleotide sequence: TGCAGCGTTTGGAGGGGCAGGACCGGGGAGCTGTTTTTT.

The chain employs TRBV19 and TRBJ2-4; 7 bases are a match to TRBD2. The CDR3 spans 13 residues. With 4 bases clipped from V and 7 bases from J, the junction kept 4 bases outside the gene matches. The germline V gene encodes CDR1 LNHDA and CDR2 SQIVND (reference sequence). The CDR3 sequence is CASSTGLVNIQYF. CDR3 bases: TGTGCCAGTAGTACCGGACTAGTGAACATTCAGTACTTC.

This clonotype was observed a handful of times. The chain couples TRBV6-1 to TRBJ1-1, with 7 positions matching TRBD1. CDR3 length: 16 residues. With 5 bases clipped from V and 0 bases from J, the junction kept 9 bases outside the gene matches. The V gene's germline CDR1 is MNHNS and CDR2 SASEGT. CDR3 in amino acids: CASSTPRGVLNTEAFF. The CDR3 DNA is TGTGCCAGCAGTACGCCCAGGGGGGTATTGAACACTGAAGCTTTCTTT.

This clonotype has more than one count but fewer than ten. This chain connects TRBV6-1 to TRBJ1-5; weak D call: TRBD1 (6 bases). The germline V gene has CDR1 MNHNS and CDR2 SASEGT. This CDR3 contains 15 residues. V was cut by 5 bases and J by 3 bases, with 14 bases left in between. CDR3 coding DNA: TGTGCCAGCAGTAACGCAGGGGTTTTCAATCAGCCCCAGCATTTT. This translates into CASSNAGVFNQPQHF.